Listed here are 7 T cell receptor beta chains from one sample, sequenced in a study of T cell responses to AZD1222 COVID-19 vaccine. TCRdb's copy holds only in-frame clones and misses some; the assay was immunoSEQ multiplex PCR. The profile shows around 180,000 clones, roughly 87% of them singletons. Specimen: peripheral blood, collected on day 0 of AZD1222 vaccination. The receptor set was obtained from an adult in good health.

The V gene is TRBV19, the J gene TRBJ1-5; a weak D match, TRBD1 (5 bases). The V gene lost 3 bases and the J gene lost 3 bases, with 12 bases spanning the gap. The CDR3 has 15 amino acids. Germline-derived CDR1 and CDR2 are LNHDA and SQIVND (reference sequence). CDR3 nucleotides: TGTGCCAGTAGTATTATCGGAGGGGTCAATCAGCCCCAGCATTTT. This sequence encodes CASSIIGGVNQPQHF.

The chain joins TRBV19 to TRBJ1-5; D uncertain. The germline gives CDR1 LNHDA, CDR2 SQIVND (reference sequence). The CDR3 has 16 amino acids. V was shortened by 7 bases and J by 5 bases, with 21 bases between the two germline ends. Here the CDR3 reads CASTPRGRANHQPQHF. Here the CDR3 DNA reads TGTGCCAGTACCCCACGAGGGCGGGCGAATCATCAGCCCCAGCATTTT.

The CDR3 sequence: CASSYRQVQETQYF. DNA for the CDR3: TGTGCCAGCAGCTACCGACAGGTCCAAGAGACCCAGTACTTC. J is TRBJ2-5 and V is TRBV11-2, with a tentative D call TRBD1 (6 bases). Per germline, CDR1 SGHAT and CDR2 FQNNGV. CDR3 length equals 14 residues. V lost 4 bases and J lost 1, with 10 bases in between.

The rearrangement links TRBV4-2 to TRBJ2-3; D unresolved. The CDR3 has 14 amino acids. The V and J ends lost 3 bases and 4 bases respectively, with 11 bases between them. The germline V gene encodes CDR1 LGHNA and CDR2 YNFKEQ. CDR3 sequence (DNA): TGTGCCAGCAGCCAGCGCACTCAGGCAGATACGCAGTATTTT. It encodes CASSQRTQADTQYF.

Here the CDR3 reads CASSLWFGGRSETQYF. The CDR3, as DNA: TGTGCCAGCAGCTTATGGTTTGGAGGGAGAAGCGAGACCCAGTACTTC. The V gene is TRBV7-2, the J gene TRBJ2-5; possible D gene TRBD2, 6 bases. The CDR3 length is 16 residues. From germline, CDR1 is SGHTA and CDR2 FQGNSA. V gave up 2 bases and J gave up 5 bases, with 18 bases separating them.

The V call is TRBV21-1, the J call TRBJ1-6. TRBV21-1 is reported as a pseudogene. CDR3 size: 18 residues. The CDR3 nucleotides are TGTGCCAGCAGCACACATTTGACAGATGCGGGGGAACAACCACCCCTCCACTTT. It encodes CASSTHLTDAGEQPPLHF.

This clone was recorded once. The rearrangement uses TRBV6-2 or TRBV6-3 and TRBJ2-7; D not certain. Germline loops: CDR1 MNHEY, CDR2 SVGEGT. CDR3 length: 11 amino acids. Trimming removed 4 bases from V and 9 bases from J, with 10 bases in between. CDR3 amino acids: CASSSPTRQYF. In DNA, the CDR3 is TGTGCCAGCAGTTCCCCCACCCGGCAGTACTTC.